This record covers a single TCR beta chain. The data were taken from a study of technical replicates of blood from a few donors. There are 15 residues in the CDR3. V dropped 4 bases and J dropped 8; count of bases not matched to a gene: 10. Germline V CDR1 and CDR2: MNHEY, SMNVEV (reference sequence). Clones were sequenced by immunoSEQ multiplex PCR, and TCRdb holds only the in-frame ones, with some missing. The sample lists 65,000 to 90,000 clones; around 93% were seen once. The TCR comes from a human donor in good health. Sequencing input: T cells isolated from PBMCs. The chain links TRBV27 to TRBJ1-4, with 7 bases aligning to TRBD1. As DNA, the CDR3 is TGTGCCAGCAGTTCCTCGACAGGGAGGAACGAAAAACTGTTTTTT. This sequence encodes CASSSSTGRNEKLFF.